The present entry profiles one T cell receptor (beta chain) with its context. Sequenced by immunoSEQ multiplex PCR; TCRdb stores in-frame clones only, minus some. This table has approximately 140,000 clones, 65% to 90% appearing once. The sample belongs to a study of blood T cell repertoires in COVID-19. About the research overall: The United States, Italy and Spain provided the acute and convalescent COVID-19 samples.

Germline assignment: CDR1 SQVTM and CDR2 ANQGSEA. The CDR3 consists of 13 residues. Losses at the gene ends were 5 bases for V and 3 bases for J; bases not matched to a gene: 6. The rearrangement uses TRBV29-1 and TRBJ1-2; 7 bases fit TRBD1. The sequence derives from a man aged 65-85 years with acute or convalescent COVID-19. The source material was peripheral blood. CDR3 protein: CSVMLGQYYGYTF. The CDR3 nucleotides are TGCAGCGTTATGCTGGGACAGTACTATGGCTACACCTTC.